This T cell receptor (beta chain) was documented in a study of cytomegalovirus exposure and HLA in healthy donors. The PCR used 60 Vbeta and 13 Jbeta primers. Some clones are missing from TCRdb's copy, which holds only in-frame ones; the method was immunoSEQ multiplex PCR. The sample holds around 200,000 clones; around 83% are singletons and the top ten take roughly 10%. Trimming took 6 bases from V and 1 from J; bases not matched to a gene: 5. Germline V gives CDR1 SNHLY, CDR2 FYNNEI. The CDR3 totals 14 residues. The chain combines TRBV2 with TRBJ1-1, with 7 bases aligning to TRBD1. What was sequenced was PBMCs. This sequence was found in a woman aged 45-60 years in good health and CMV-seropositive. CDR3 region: CASRYDRENTEAFF. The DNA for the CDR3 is TGTGCCAGCAGGTATGACAGGGAGAACACTGAAGCTTTCTTT.